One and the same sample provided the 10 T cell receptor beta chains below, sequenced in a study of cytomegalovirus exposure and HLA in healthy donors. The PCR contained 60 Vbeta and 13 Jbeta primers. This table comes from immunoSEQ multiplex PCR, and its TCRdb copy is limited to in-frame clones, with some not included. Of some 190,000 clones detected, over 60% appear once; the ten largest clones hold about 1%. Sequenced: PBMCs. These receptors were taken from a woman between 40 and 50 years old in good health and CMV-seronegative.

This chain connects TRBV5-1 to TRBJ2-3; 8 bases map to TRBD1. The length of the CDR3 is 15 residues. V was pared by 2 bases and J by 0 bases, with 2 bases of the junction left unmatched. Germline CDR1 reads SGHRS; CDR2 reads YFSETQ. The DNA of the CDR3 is TGCGCCAGCAGCTTTCAGGGGGCTAGCACAGATACGCAGTATTTT. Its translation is CASSFQGASTDTQYF. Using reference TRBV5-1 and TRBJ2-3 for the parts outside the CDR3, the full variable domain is KAGVTQTPRYLIKTRGQQVTLSCSPISGHRSVSWYQQTPGQGLQFLFEYFSETQRNKGNFPGRFSGRQFSNSRSEMNVSTLELGDSALYLCASSFQGASTDTQYFGPGTRLTVL.

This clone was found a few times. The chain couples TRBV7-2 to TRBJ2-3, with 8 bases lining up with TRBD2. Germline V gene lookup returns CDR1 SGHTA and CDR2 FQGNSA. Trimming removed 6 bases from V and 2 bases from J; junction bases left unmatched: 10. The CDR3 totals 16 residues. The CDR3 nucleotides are TGTGCCAGCAGTCCGGATAGCGGGACGGCCACAGATACGCAGTATTTT. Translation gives CASSPDSGTATDTQYF.

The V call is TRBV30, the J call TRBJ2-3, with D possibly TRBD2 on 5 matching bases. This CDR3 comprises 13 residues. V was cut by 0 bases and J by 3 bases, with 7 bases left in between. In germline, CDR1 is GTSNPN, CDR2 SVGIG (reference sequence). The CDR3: CAWSVLGTDTQYF. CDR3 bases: TGTGCCTGGAGTGTACTAGGGACAGATACGCAGTATTTT.

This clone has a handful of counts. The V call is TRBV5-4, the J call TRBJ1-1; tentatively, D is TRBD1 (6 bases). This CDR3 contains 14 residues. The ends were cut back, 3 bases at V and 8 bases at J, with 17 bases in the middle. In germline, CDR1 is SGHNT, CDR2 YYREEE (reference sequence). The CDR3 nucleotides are TGTGCCAGCAGCTCAGGGACATTACCCCTCGAAGCTTTCTTT. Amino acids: CASSSGTLPLEAFF. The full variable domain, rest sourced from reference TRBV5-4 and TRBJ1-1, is ETGVTQSPTHLIKTRGQQVTLRCSSQSGHNTVSWYQQALGQGPQFIFQYYREEENGRGNFPPRFSGLQFPNYSSELNVNALELDDSALYLCASSSGTLPLEAFFGQGTRLTVV.

CDR3 loop: CASSFDLAGAYEQFF. The CDR3 DNA reads TGTGCCAGCAGTTTCGATTTAGCGGGCGCGTATGAGCAGTTCTTC. The genes are TRBV5-6 and TRBJ2-1, with TRBD2 identical over 7 bases. This CDR3 contains 15 residues. Germline V lookup: CDR1 SGHDT, CDR2 YYEEEE. With 5 bases clipped from V and 8 bases from J, the junction kept 13 bases outside the gene matches.

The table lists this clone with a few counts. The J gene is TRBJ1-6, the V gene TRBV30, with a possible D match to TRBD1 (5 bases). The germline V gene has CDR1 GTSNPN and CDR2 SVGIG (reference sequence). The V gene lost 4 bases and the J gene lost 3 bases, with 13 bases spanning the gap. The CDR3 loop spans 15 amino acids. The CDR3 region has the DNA TGTGCCTGGAAAGACCCCCAGGGCTATAATTCACCCCTCCACTTT. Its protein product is CAWKDPQGYNSPLHF.

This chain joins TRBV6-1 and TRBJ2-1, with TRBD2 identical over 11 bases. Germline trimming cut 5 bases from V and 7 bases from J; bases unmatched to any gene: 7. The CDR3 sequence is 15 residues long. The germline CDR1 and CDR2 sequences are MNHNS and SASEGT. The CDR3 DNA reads TGTGCCAGCAGTAGCCTAGCGGGAGGAAATAATGAGCAGTTCTTC. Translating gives CASSSLAGGNNEQFF.

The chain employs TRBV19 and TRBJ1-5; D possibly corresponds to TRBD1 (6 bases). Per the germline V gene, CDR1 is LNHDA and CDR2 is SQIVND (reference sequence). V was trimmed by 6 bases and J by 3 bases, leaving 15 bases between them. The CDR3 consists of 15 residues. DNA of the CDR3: TGTGCCAGTAGGTGGGGGACACATGACAATCAGCCCCAGCATTTT. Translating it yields CASRWGTHDNQPQHF.

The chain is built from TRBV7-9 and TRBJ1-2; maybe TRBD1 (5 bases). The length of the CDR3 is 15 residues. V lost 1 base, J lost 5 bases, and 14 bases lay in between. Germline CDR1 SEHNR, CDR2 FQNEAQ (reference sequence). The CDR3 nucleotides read TGTGCCAGCAGCTTAGGGGCAGGCTCAGGGTATGGCTACACCTTC. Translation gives CASSLGAGSGYGYTF.

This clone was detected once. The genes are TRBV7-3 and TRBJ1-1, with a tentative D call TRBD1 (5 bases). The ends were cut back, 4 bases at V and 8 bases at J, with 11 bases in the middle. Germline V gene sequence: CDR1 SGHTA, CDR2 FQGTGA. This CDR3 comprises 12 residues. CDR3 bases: TGTGCCAGCAGCTCCGCTAGGGGCGAAGCTTTCTTT. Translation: CASSSARGEAFF. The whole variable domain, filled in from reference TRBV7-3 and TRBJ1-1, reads GAGVSQTPSNKVTEKGKYVELRCDPISGHTALYWYRQSLGQGPEFLIYFQGTGAADDSGLPNDRFFAVRPEGSVSTLKIQRTERGDSAVYLCASSSARGEAFFGQGTRLTVV.